The sample holds a few counts of the clone carrying this T cell receptor beta chain. Its antigen is unknown. The data derive from a study of blood T cells in healthy people across ages. Study-level points and caveats: It was the long-lived donors that had more naive CD4+ cells and higher diversity than aged donors.

Sample-barcoded 5' priming and a J-beta primer mix drove a second PCR of roughly 6 to 12 cycles. Researchers report that a template-switch adaptor with 12 random nucleotides tagged each cDNA molecule. Using its own MiXCR run on the 5' RACE reads, TCRdb lists one record per CDR3 protein. Of about 1.6 million distinct CDR3 sequences in the sample, around 36% were seen once. This TCR was recovered from a woman younger than 45 in good health. The specimen sequenced was blood.

DNA for the CDR3: TGTGCCAGCAGCCGGGGACAGGGGGCTTCCTACAATGAGCAGTTCTTC. Translated, it gives CASSRGQGASYNEQFF. The chain couples TRBV7-8 to TRBJ2-1, with 12 bases lining up with TRBD1. Looked up from germline, CDR1 is SGHVS and CDR2 is FQNEAQ. J gave up 1 base and V 5 bases, and 3 bases lay outside the gene matches. This CDR3 comprises 16 residues.